The 25 T cell receptor beta chains below come from one sample, sequenced in a study of response to subunit inactivated influenza vaccine. TCRdb reanalysed the RT-PCR reads using MiXCR and keeps one entry per CDR3 protein. The table records roughly 700,000 distinct CDR3 sequences, more than 11% of them present only once. Here the sequenced sample was PBMCs from blood, taken approximately 15 days before vaccination. The receptors here all came from a man in his fifties or sixties who received an inactivated influenza vaccine.

The chain carries TRBV7-2 and TRBJ2-7; TRBD2 agrees at 11 bases. CDR3 length equals 17 residues. J lost 4 bases, V lost 1 base, and 9 bases had no gene match. Per the germline V gene, CDR1 is SGHTA and CDR2 is FQGNSA. The CDR3 sequence: CASSLVIAGGPQYEQYF. The CDR3 DNA reads as TGTGCCAGCAGCTTAGTGATAGCGGGAGGGCCGCAGTACGAGCAGTACTTC.

The CDR3 here is CASSHSSGLSYNEQFF. The CDR3 DNA is TGTGCCAGCAGTCACTCTTCGGGACTATCCTACAATGAGCAGTTCTTC. The chain carries TRBV28 and TRBJ2-1; 7 bases are shared with TRBD2. Per the germline V gene, CDR1 is MDHEN and CDR2 is SYDVKM. The V segment lost 5 bases and the J segment 1 base; nucleotides outside the gene matches: 8. The CDR3 is 16 amino acids. The complete variable domain, with remaining parts taken from reference TRBV28 and TRBJ2-1, reads DVKVTQSSRYLVKRTGEKVFLECVQDMDHENMFWYRQDPGLGLRLIYFSYDVKMKEKGDIPEGYSVSREKKERFSLILESASTNQTSMYLCASSHSSGLSYNEQFFGPGTRLTVL.

A few counts support this clonotype. The chain carries TRBV28 and TRBJ1-4; D gene unclear. The CDR3 sequence is 14 residues long. Deletions cut 4 bases from V and 0 bases from J, with 6 bases between. Germline assignment: CDR1 MDHEN and CDR2 SYDVKM. The chain's CDR3 is CASSSIATNEKLFF. The CDR3 DNA reads as TGTGCCAGCAGTTCGATTGCAACTAATGAAAAACTGTTTTTT.

The chain carries TRBV4-1 and TRBJ2-1, with D unclear. V lost 1 base to trimming and J lost 9 bases, with 13 bases between them. This CDR3 is 14 amino acids long. Looked up from germline, CDR1 is MGHRA and CDR2 is YSYEKL. The CDR3 nucleotides are TGCGCCAGCAGCCAAGTGATCACCTCGGGTGAGCAGTTCTTC. The encoded protein is CASSQVITSGEQFF.

This chain uses TRBV6-2 or TRBV6-3 with TRBJ2-1; 11 bases match TRBD2. Germline loops: CDR1 MNHEY, CDR2 SVGEGT. The CDR3 has 21 amino acids. After removal of 5 bases from V and 0 bases from J, the junction contained 18 bases not matched to a gene. The CDR3 DNA is TGTGCCAGCAGTCCAGGGGGACTAGCGGCCCCCCAGGTGGGCTCCTACAATGAGCAGTTCTTC. Protein sequence: CASSPGGLAAPQVGSYNEQFF.

The chain joins TRBV5-1 to TRBJ2-1; 9 positions match TRBD1. Germline assignment: CDR1 SGHRS and CDR2 YFSETQ. V dropped 4 bases and J dropped 9; count of bases not matched to a gene: 11. The CDR3 has 15 residues. The DNA of the CDR3 is TGCGCCAGCAGCCCGGGAGCGGGACAGGGCCGTGAGCAGTTCTTC. Translated: CASSPGAGQGREQFF.

There are a few counts of this clonotype. The chain joins TRBV12-3 or TRBV12-4 to TRBJ1-2, with D perhaps matching TRBD1 (5 bases). There are 14 residues in the CDR3. V gave up 6 bases and J gave up 4 bases, with 15 bases separating them. The CDR3 DNA sequence: TGTGCCAGCAGCCCACATGGGGGGACCTATGGCTACACCTTC. As protein: CASSPHGGTYGYTF.

There are many counts of this clonotype. The rearrangement links TRBV15 to TRBJ2-7; no firm D call. V was cut by 0 bases and J by 1 base, with 7 bases left in between. The CDR3 consists of 14 residues. From germline, CDR1 is LNHNV and CDR2 YYDKDF (reference sequence). This CDR3 is CATSREEQSYEQYF. The CDR3 DNA reads as TGTGCCACCAGCAGAGAGGAACAGTCCTACGAGCAGTACTTC. Looking up the rest from reference TRBV15 and TRBJ2-7 gives the full variable domain: DAMVIQNPRYQVTQFGKPVTLSCSQTLNHNVMYWYQQKSSQAPKLLFHYYDKDFNNEADTPDNFQSRRPNTSFCFLDIRSPGLGDTAMYLCATSREEQSYEQYFGPGTRLTVT.

In DNA, the CDR3 is TGCAGCGTTGAAAAGCAGGGTGCTTTCGGCTACACCTTC. Translating it yields CSVEKQGAFGYTF. J is TRBJ1-2 and V is TRBV29-1; maybe TRBD1 (5 bases). The CDR3 is 13 residues long. Trimming removed 2 bases from V and 8 bases from J, with 15 bases in between. Germline values: CDR1 SQVTM, CDR2 ANQGSEA.

The gene calls are TRBV30 and TRBJ2-7; D could derive from TRBD1 or TRBD2 (6 bases each). The CDR3 extends over 14 amino acids. V gave up 0 bases and J gave up 2 bases, with 11 bases separating them. In germline, CDR1 is GTSNPN, CDR2 SVGIG (reference sequence). The CDR3, as DNA: TGTGCCTGGAGTGTGGGGGCGGGAACCTACGAGCAGTACTTC. This gives the protein CAWSVGAGTYEQYF.

The V call is TRBV2, the J call TRBJ2-2; 7 bases are shared with TRBD1. This CDR3 contains 14 residues. Germline CDR1 is SNHLY and CDR2 is FYNNEI. Trimming cost V 8 bases and J 4 bases; bases outside gene matches: 7. The CDR3 sequence: CASLEGQFTGELFF. The CDR3 DNA sequence: TGTGCCAGCCTCGAGGGACAGTTCACCGGGGAGCTGTTTTTT.

This clonotype was picked up a small number of times. The chain employs TRBV6-5 and TRBJ2-3; 8 nucleotides align to TRBD2. The germline CDR1 and CDR2 sequences are MNHEY and SVGAGI. CDR3 length: 15 residues. The ends lost 4 bases at V and 5 bases at J; junction bases unmatched: 8. CDR3 sequence: CASSSVAGSIDTQYF. In nucleotides, the CDR3 is TGTGCCAGCAGTTCAGTAGCGGGAAGTATAGATACGCAGTATTTT.

V is TRBV11-2 and J is TRBJ1-4; D ambiguous. V dropped 1 base and J dropped 4 bases, with 7 bases sitting between them. Germline V gene sequence: CDR1 SGHAT, CDR2 FQNNGV. This CDR3 has 14 residues. CDR3: CASSLGGYNEKLFF. The CDR3 DNA reads as TGTGCCAGCAGCTTAGGTGGTTATAATGAAAAACTGTTTTTT.

This clonotype was observed a handful of times. V gene TRBV12-3 or TRBV12-4 combines with J gene TRBJ2-7, with D perhaps assigned TRBD1 or TRBD2 (5 bases each). Between the trimmed V and J ends, which lost 3 bases and 7 bases, there was a span of 13 bases. This CDR3 region has 13 residues. CDR3 in amino acids: CASSFAGTEEQYF. For the CDR3, the DNA is TGTGCCAGCAGTTTTGCAGGGACGGAAGAGCAGTACTTC.

This clonotype has just a few counts. This chain links TRBV6-1 with TRBJ2-1; D is unclear. The CDR3 is 13 residues long. Trimming removed 0 bases from V and 8 bases from J, with 8 bases in between. Looked up from germline, CDR1 is MNHNS and CDR2 is SASEGT. CDR3 residues: CASSEASADEQFF. CDR3 sequence (DNA): TGTGCCAGCAGTGAAGCCTCCGCCGATGAGCAGTTCTTC.

This clonotype was counted ten times or more. The chain couples TRBV6-2 or TRBV6-3 to TRBJ2-1; 10 nucleotides match TRBD2. This CDR3 region has 15 residues. Germline lookup yields CDR1 MNHEY and CDR2 SVGEGT. Trimming took 6 bases from V and 5 from J; bases not matched to a gene: 7. Here the CDR3 reads CASRRSGGSHNEQFF. Written as DNA, the CDR3 is TGTGCCAGCAGGCGTAGCGGGGGGTCCCACAATGAGCAGTTCTTC.

The rearrangement links TRBV11-2 to TRBJ2-2, with D possibly being TRBD1 (5 bases). Germline lookup yields CDR1 SGHAT and CDR2 FQNNGV. V lost 0 bases to trimming and J lost 3 bases, with 17 bases between them. This CDR3 comprises 18 residues. CDR3 sequence (DNA): TGTGCCAGCAGCTTAGAATCCCCAGGGATTTCGTACACCGGGGAGCTGTTTTTT. It specifies CASSLESPGISYTGELFF.

For the CDR3, the DNA is TGTGCCAGCAGTACGGGACCCGAAAGAGATACGCAGTATTTT. It codes for CASSTGPERDTQYF. The chain combines TRBV6-2 or TRBV6-3 with TRBJ2-3; D is tentatively TRBD1 or TRBD2 (5 bases each). Germline assignment: CDR1 MNHEY and CDR2 SVGEGT. Trimming removed 5 bases at V and 5 bases at J, with 14 bases between. The length of the CDR3 is 14 residues.

This clonotype was counted only a few times. This chain connects TRBV20-1 to TRBJ2-1; 16 bases align to TRBD2. Trimming cost V 1 base and J 5 bases; bases outside gene matches: 5. The germline V gene encodes CDR1 DFQATT and CDR2 SNEGSKA (reference sequence). There are 17 residues in the CDR3. The DNA for the CDR3 is TGCAGTGCTAGAGGTGGGACTAGCGGGGGGGTAGACAATGAGCAGTTCTTC. As protein: CSARGGTSGGVDNEQFF.

This clonotype has just a few counts. The rearrangement joins TRBV29-1 to TRBJ2-7, with TRBD2 matching over 11 bases. V was pared by 4 bases and J by 7 bases, with 9 bases of the junction left unmatched. Germline CDR1 and CDR2: SQVTM and ANQGSEA. This CDR3 is built from 14 residues. The DNA of the CDR3 is TGCAGCGTTGGGCTAGCGGGAGGCCGGGGGGAGCAGTACTTC. This sequence encodes CSVGLAGGRGEQYF.

This clonotype was picked up a small number of times. The chain links TRBV29-1 to TRBJ1-2; 7 nucleotides align to TRBD1. V lost 6 bases, J lost 6 bases, and 4 bases stayed unmatched. Germline V CDR1 and CDR2: SQVTM, ANQGSEA. This CDR3 comprises 11 residues. The CDR3 protein is CSVRTGDGYTF. For the CDR3, the DNA is TGCAGCGTACGTACAGGGGATGGCTACACCTTC.

This clonotype occurred a few times. The genes are TRBV6-2 or TRBV6-3 and TRBJ1-2, with D possibly matching TRBD1 (5 bases). Trimming stripped 2 bases from V and 13 bases from J, with 14 bases between. There are 12 residues in the CDR3. Germline CDR1 and CDR2: MNHEY and SVGEGT. The CDR3 coding sequence is TGTGCCAGCAGTTACCAGTCATGGGACTTCACCTTC. This codes for CASSYQSWDFTF.

This clonotype has just a few counts. The J gene is TRBJ1-6, the V gene TRBV20-1; no clear D gene. Germline assignment: CDR1 DFQATT and CDR2 SNEGSKA (reference sequence). CDR3 length: 15 residues. The V gene lost 3 bases and the J gene lost 7 bases, with 16 bases spanning the gap. The DNA for the CDR3 is TGCAGTGCTAGCCCCGAGCCTACAACCAATTCACCCCTCCACTTT. This encodes CSASPEPTTNSPLHF.

The chain couples TRBV21-1 to TRBJ2-3; the D call TRBD1 from the table was never checked on the DNA. TRBV21-1 is recorded as a pseudogene. CDR3 length: 15 residues. The CDR3 region is CATGVGPYTPDTQYF. The CDR3 nucleotides read TGTGCCACCGGGGTAGGACCTTACACCCCAGATACGCAGTATTTT.

In its sample, this clonotype was seen a few times. The V gene is TRBV3-1, the J gene TRBJ1-5, with D possibly being TRBD1 (6 bases). The length of the CDR3 is 17 residues. From germline, CDR1 is LGHDT and CDR2 YNNKEL (reference sequence). V was pared by 1 base and J by 3 bases, with 16 bases between. This CDR3 reads CASSQAVTGTINQPQHF. Written as DNA, the CDR3 is TGTGCCAGCAGCCAAGCTGTCACAGGGACCATCAATCAGCCCCAGCATTTT.